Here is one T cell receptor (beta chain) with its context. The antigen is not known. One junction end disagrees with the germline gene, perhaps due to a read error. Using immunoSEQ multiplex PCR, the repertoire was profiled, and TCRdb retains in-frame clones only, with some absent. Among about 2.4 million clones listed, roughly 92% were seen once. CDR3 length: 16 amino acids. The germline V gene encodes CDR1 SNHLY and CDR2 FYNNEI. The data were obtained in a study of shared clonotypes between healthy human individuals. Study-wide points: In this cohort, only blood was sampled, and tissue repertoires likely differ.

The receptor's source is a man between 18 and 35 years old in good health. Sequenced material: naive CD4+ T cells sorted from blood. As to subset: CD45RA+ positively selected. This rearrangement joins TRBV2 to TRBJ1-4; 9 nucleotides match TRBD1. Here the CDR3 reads CASNPRTGVGNVKLFF. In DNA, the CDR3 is TGTGCCAGCAATCCTAGGACAGGGGTAGGAAATGTAAAACTGTTTTTT.